The clone carrying this T cell receptor beta chain is hyperexpanded. Its cognate antigen is unknown. This record belongs to a study of vaccination and CD4 T cells after COVID-19. Study-wide context: Investigators stimulated cells with overlapping spike peptides drawn from SARS-CoV-2, HCoV-NL63, HCoV-OC43 and HCoV-229E.

The treatment was: approximately nine-day PBMC culture with coronavirus spike peptide pools or control peptides (ViraFEST assay). Gathering of the CD4+ T cells, from the unexposed donor, took place before the COVID-19 pandemic (2011-2018). Days 3 and 7 were when half the medium was replaced with fresh IL-2 medium. CDR3 length: 16 residues. The V gene lost 0 bases and the J gene lost 0 bases, with 11 bases spanning the gap. Germline-derived CDR1 and CDR2 are SNHLY and FYNNEI. Sequence data for DNA of cultured CD4+ T cells were generated by the Oncomine TCR Beta short-read assay. Genomic DNA extraction was carried out from cultured CD4+ T cells. Using its own MiXCR run on the PCR reads, TCRdb lists one record per CDR3 protein. The sample comprises about 11,000 distinct CDR3 sequences, roughly 28% of which are singletons, and less than 15% rests with the top ten.

This TCR was sampled from a human donor in good health. The V and J genes are TRBV2 and TRBJ2-5, with a tentative D call TRBD2 (5 bases). Sequences were obtained from CD4+ T cells from blood, cultured in vitro. This chain's CDR3 is CASSEARASYQETQYF. As DNA, the CDR3 is TGTGCCAGCAGTGAAGCGCGGGCTAGCTACCAAGAGACCCAGTACTTC.